This T cell receptor (beta chain) derives from a study of blood T cells in healthy people across ages (dated by TCRdb to about 2015). Regarding the complete study: In model experiments, template switching captured about one uniquely barcoded TCR beta cDNA molecule for every two T cells. Using the same blood draw, the study looked at two additional independent replicas of 1 million unique cDNA reads for two donors, one aged 18 to 30 and the other aged 80 or older. Using deep sequencing normalized with unique cDNA molecular identifiers, the study measured how TCR beta repertoire diversity changes with age. To avoid experimental bias, donors of different ages were distributed randomly across sequencing lanes. The donors were split into four age groups: young (average 16 years), middle-aged (roughly 42), aged (around 67) and long-lived (under 90). Broader findings and caveats from the paper: The long-lived group showed more naive CD4+ T cells, fewer expanded clones and increased TCR diversity than the aged group, suggesting age selection. Because the CMV infection status of the donors was unknown, age-related changes in expanded clonotypes may potentially have been confounded. Bulk unsorted PBMC profiling prevented conclusive comparison of naive and antigen-experienced compartments. Total diversity estimates from one million sequenced T cells were considered lower bounds and underestimates. A strong correlation was found between observed TCR beta diversity and the percentage of naive T cells measured by flow cytometry. Observed TCR beta diversity per million T cells fell roughly linearly with age, and a significant reduction was already apparent by age roughly 40.

Libraries were prepared through 5' RACE. Sequencing was carried out with an Illumina HiSeq 2500. A second PCR of about 7 to 12 cycles was run with a J-beta primer mix and a sample-barcoded 5' primer. A unique molecular identifier was introduced onto each TCR beta cDNA molecule by a template-switch 5' adaptor carrying 12 random nucleotides. Each sample yielded at least 3 million CDR3-containing paired-end reads. First-strand cDNA was synthesized from all RNA with the Mint cDNA synthesis kit, primed by a TRBC-specific oligonucleotide. All cDNA was treated with uracil-DNA glycosylase and then went through a first 18-cycle PCR with the universal primers M1SS and BC2_uni_R. On the study's bioinformatics: For normalization, 1 million high-quality reads were randomly selected from each sample, with every read carrying a distinct molecular identifier. Instead of being binned into consensus sequences, reads that shared molecular identifiers were thrown out. MiTCR, with a Q25 quality threshold and the strictest error-elimination algorithm, was used for CDR3 identification, clonotype clustering and error correction. A nonparametric unseen species model with Euler transformation was used to estimate lower-bound total TCR beta diversity. The raw public data were reprocessed by TCRdb itself: fastp quality trimming at Q25, MiXCR clonotype calling, in-frame beta chains only. Every distinct CDR3 protein forms one entry, paired with its most common genes and DNA. The V and J calls and clone size come from TCRdb's table, not from the authors' own analysis. In this sample the table shows some 1.4 million distinct CDR3 sequences, around 39% of which occur a single time. The ten largest account for approximately 7.9% of the sample.

A note on this clonotype: No cognate antigen has been identified for it. There are no base qualities to consult, and no much larger clone falls within one base.

Systemically healthy Caucasian individuals from Russia, about 38 in total and aged roughly 6 to 90 years, were included as donors. Each donor gave about 9.8 milliliters of peripheral blood, drawn into EDTA-treated Vacutainer tubes. Ficoll-Paque density-gradient centrifugation was used to isolate PBMCs, with at least 7 million obtained per sample. Total RNA, at least 6 micrograms per sample, was extracted from PBMCs with Trizol reagent. For every donor, an aliquot of PBMCs went through flow cytometry to measure the percentages of naive CD45RAhigh/CD27high T cells. The CDR3 sequence holds 16 residues, the cysteine and phenylalanine included. Only the CDR3 region is kept as DNA, spanning 48 bases read in frame from base 1. V is shortened by 0 bases, J by 2 bases, and the region joining them spans 13 bases.

Recombination connected TRBV12-3 or TRBV12-4 to TRBJ1-1; the D gene assignment is ambiguous. What was sequenced was blood. The clonotype comes from a woman aged 18-29 years in good health. The CDR3 protein: CASSLAALSLNTEAFF. The nucleotide sequence reads as follows: TGTGCCAGCAGTTTAGCTGCTTTGAGTCTTAACACTGAAGCTTTCTTT.